This T cell receptor beta chain was identified during a study of blood T cell repertoires in COVID-19. Generated by immunoSEQ multiplex PCR, the TCRdb table keeps only in-frame clones and is missing some. The top ten hold 6% to 8.5% of the sample, which has 170,000 or so clones, around four fifths seen once. The length of the CDR3 is 15 residues. Germline lookup yields CDR1 SGHTA and CDR2 FQGNSA. V gave up 3 bases and J gave up 6 bases, with 15 bases separating them. Sequenced input: peripheral blood. The sequence was collected from a woman in her 70s with COVID-19, enrolled during active disease. The J gene is TRBJ2-1, the V gene TRBV7-2, with D possibly matching TRBD1 (6 bases). The CDR3 bases are TGTGCCAGCAGCTTTGATTACAGGGTGGGCAATGAGCAGTTCTTC. It codes for CASSFDYRVGNEQFF.